The following is a TCR beta chain sequence with its context. V lost 6 bases and J lost 7, with 19 bases in between. CDR1 MDHEN and CDR2 SYDVKM come from the germline V gene. The CDR3 has 15 residues. The data were obtained in a study of blood T cells in healthy people across ages. For the second PCR, which ran for about 7 to 11 cycles, a sample-barcoded 5' primer and a J-beta primer mix were used. TCRdb processed the 5' RACE reads anew with MiXCR; each CDR3 protein has one entry. Here the sample spans roughly 730,000 distinct CDR3 sequences, more than 55% being singletons. Sequenced input: blood. The sequence came from a man in his forties in good health. V usage is TRBV28 and J usage is TRBJ2-1; the D gene is possibly TRBD2 (5 bases). The CDR3 is CASRRYYLAANEQFF. The CDR3 DNA follows: TGTGCCAGCAGAAGATACTACCTAGCCGCGAATGAGCAGTTCTTC.